Following are 26 T cell receptor beta chains from one sample sequenced in a study of Ad26.COV2.S vaccination and SARS-CoV-2 variants. Profiled with immunoSEQ multiplex PCR; TCRdb holds only in-frame clones, not every one. The table lists approximately 420,000 clones, 88% of them singletons. Treatment specified: roughly 20 received Ad26.COV2.S at low or high dose, single or two shots; several received placebo; per-sample allocation not given. Sample collection was performed on day 63 after the first vaccine or placebo injection. Sequenced here: peripheral blood, sampled in a trial of Ad26.COV2.S vaccine versus placebo. These receptors originate from a person between 18 and 65 years old who received the Ad26.COV2.S COVID-19 vaccine or a placebo.

The chain couples TRBV5-5 to TRBJ2-7; 12 nucleotides match TRBD2. The V gene's germline CDR1 is SGHKS and CDR2 YYEKEE (reference sequence). Trimming removed 4 bases from V and 2 bases from J; junction bases left unmatched: 10. The CDR3 is 17 amino acids. In DNA, the CDR3 is TGTGCCAGCAGCAGGGCACTAGCGGGGGGTCCCCCCTACGAGCAGTACTTC. Translation: CASSRALAGGPPYEQYF.

The chain links TRBV7-2 to TRBJ1-3; a possible D gene is TRBD1 (6 bases). Germline-derived CDR1 and CDR2 are SGHTA and FQGNSA. CDR3 length: 17 amino acids. The V gene lost 5 bases and the J gene lost 0 bases, with 17 bases spanning the gap. This chain's CDR3 is CASSLDGTTASGNTIYF. The CDR3 DNA reads TGTGCCAGCAGCCTAGACGGGACAACCGCCTCTGGAAACACCATATATTTT.

This rearrangement joins TRBV7-7 to TRBJ2-5; D not certain. The CDR3 is 12 amino acids. The V end lost 3 bases, the J end lost 5 bases, and 7 bases lay between the germline ends. Germline CDR1 and CDR2: SSHAT and FNYEAQ (reference sequence). The CDR3 DNA reads as TGTGCCAGCAGCTTTCGAAGGGAGACCCAGTACTTC. It codes for CASSFRRETQYF.

CDR3: CASSLGPSGTAYEQYF. CDR3 bases: TGTGCCAGCAGCTTGGGCCCCTCCGGGACAGCCTACGAGCAGTACTTC. J is TRBJ2-7 and V is TRBV5-6; 7 positions agree with TRBD1. The germline V gene has CDR1 SGHDT and CDR2 YYEEEE. Trimming removed 0 bases from V and 2 bases from J; junction bases left unmatched: 8. The CDR3 spans 16 residues.

The V call is TRBV5-1, the J call TRBJ1-1, with TRBD1 matching 8 bases. CDR1 and CDR2 (germline): SGHRS, YFSETQ. This CDR3 has 16 amino acids. The trim removed 2 bases at V and 0 bases at J, leaving 6 bases unmatched. The CDR3 DNA sequence: TGCGCCAGCAGCTTAGAGACAGGGGTGGTGAACACTGAAGCTTTCTTT. Translated, it gives CASSLETGVVNTEAFF.

The rearrangement joins TRBV6-1 to TRBJ2-7, with TRBD1 matching over 9 bases. Germline V lookup: CDR1 MNHNS, CDR2 SASEGT. The V gene end was trimmed by 3 bases and the J gene end by 3 bases; junction bases not matched to a gene: 9. CDR3 size: 16 residues. In DNA, the CDR3 is TGTGCCAGCAGTGAGTATTCCGGGACAGGGATCTACGAGCAGTACTTC. Translating gives CASSEYSGTGIYEQYF.

The chain combines TRBV19 with TRBJ2-1; D perhaps matches TRBD1 (5 bases). CDR1 is LNHDA and CDR2 is SQIVND in the germline V gene (reference sequence). This CDR3 contains 15 residues. The germline V and J ends were trimmed by 2 bases and 7 bases, with 15 bases remaining between them. The CDR3 sequence: CASSIQGIAVNEQFF. CDR3 DNA sequence: TGTGCCAGTAGTATACAGGGCATTGCGGTAAATGAGCAGTTCTTC.

The chain carries TRBV30 and TRBJ2-5; either TRBD1 or TRBD2 may supply D (6 bases each). Germline CDR1 GTSNPN, CDR2 SVGIG (reference sequence). V was shortened by 2 bases and J by 2 bases, with 15 bases between the two germline ends. The CDR3 is 15 amino acids. For the CDR3, the DNA is TGTGCCTGGAGTTGGGGGGCGCGGGTTCAAGAGACCCAGTACTTC. Translating gives CAWSWGARVQETQYF.

The CDR3 region is CSAGQPDSNQPQHF. The CDR3 DNA reads as TGCAGCGCGGGACAGCCTGATAGCAATCAGCCCCAGCATTTT. The chain couples TRBV29-1 to TRBJ1-5; 7 nucleotides agree with TRBD1. V lost 7 bases and J lost 0; bases outside the gene matches: 6. From germline, CDR1 is SQVTM and CDR2 ANQGSEA. The CDR3 totals 14 residues.

This rearrangement joins TRBV2 to TRBJ2-1, with TRBD2 matching over 9 bases. From germline, CDR1 is SNHLY and CDR2 FYNNEI. CDR3 length: 12 amino acids. V was pared by 7 bases and J by 15 bases, with 10 bases of the junction left unmatched. The CDR3 DNA follows: TGTGCCAGCAAGGAGGGCGGGGGGGCCTCGTTCTTC. Amino acid sequence: CASKEGGGASFF.

This chain links TRBV6-5 with TRBJ1-5, with TRBD1 matching over 9 bases. The V segment lost 9 bases and the J segment 5 bases; nucleotides outside the gene matches: 11. The germline V gene has CDR1 MNHEY and CDR2 SVGAGI. The CDR3 extends over 15 amino acids. CDR3 residues: CASSPGQGSHQPQHF. CDR3 in DNA: TGTGCCAGTAGTCCGGGACAGGGTTCCCATCAGCCCCAGCATTTT.

At least ten counts were recorded for this clone. The rearrangement joins TRBV30 to TRBJ1-5; D is perhaps TRBD1 (5 bases). Germline CDR1 GTSNPN, CDR2 SVGIG (reference sequence). The V and J ends lost 0 bases and 5 bases respectively, with 20 bases between them. The CDR3 sequence is 17 residues long. The CDR3 DNA reads TGTGCCTGGAGTGTAGGGCGCGTCGGGGCAGTCTATCAGCCCCAGCATTTT. It yields the protein CAWSVGRVGAVYQPQHF.

CDR3 nucleotides: TGTGCCAGCAGCCTTATAGCGGGGAACACCGGGGAGCTGTTTTTT. It translates to CASSLIAGNTGELFF. The rearrangement uses TRBV7-2 and TRBJ2-2; 7 bases are shared with TRBD2. This CDR3 has 15 amino acids. In germline, CDR1 is SGHTA, CDR2 FQGNSA. With V trimmed by 5 bases and J by 1 base, 4 bases remained unmatched.

This chain links TRBV30 with TRBJ2-7; 11 bases map to TRBD1. The V and J ends lost 3 bases and 3 bases, in that order; junction bases with no gene match: 1. Per germline, CDR1 GTSNPN and CDR2 SVGIG (reference sequence). CDR3 size: 13 residues. The CDR3 sequence: CAWRGTGGYEQYF. CDR3 nucleotides: TGTGCCTGGAGGGGGACAGGGGGCTACGAGCAGTACTTC.

This rearrangement joins TRBV19 to TRBJ2-6; 9 bases are shared with TRBD1. Germline-derived CDR1 and CDR2 are LNHDA and SQIVND (reference sequence). The J segment lost 4 bases and the V segment lost 2 bases, leaving 3 bases of the junction unmatched. CDR3 length: 16 amino acids. The CDR3 region is CASSIWTGAGANVLTF. The CDR3 nucleotides are TGTGCCAGTAGTATATGGACAGGGGCGGGGGCCAACGTCCTGACTTTC.

The rearrangement links TRBV24-1 to TRBJ2-7; no clear D. There are 12 residues in the CDR3. CDR1 KGHDR and CDR2 SFDVKD come from the germline V gene. V was cut by 3 bases and J by 1 base, with 3 bases left in between. CDR3 residues: CATSDESYEQYF. The CDR3 nucleotides read TGTGCCACCAGTGATGAGTCCTACGAGCAGTACTTC.

The rearrangement links TRBV28 to TRBJ1-4, with TRBD1 matching 9 bases. This CDR3 has 16 amino acids. Germline trimming cut 5 bases from V and 7 bases from J; bases unmatched to any gene: 11. CDR1 MDHEN and CDR2 SYDVKM come from the germline V gene. For the CDR3, the DNA is TGTGCCAGCAGTATCACCGACAGGGGGAGAGTTGAAAAACTGTTTTTT. This gives the protein CASSITDRGRVEKLFF.

The chain combines TRBV5-8 with TRBJ2-3; possible D gene TRBD2, 5 bases. This CDR3 is 14 amino acids long. Trimming cost V 2 bases and J 5 bases, with 12 bases left between them. Germline CDR1 reads SGHTS; CDR2 reads YDEGEE. CDR3 protein: CASSFGLAGDTQYF. For the CDR3, the DNA is TGTGCCAGCAGCTTTGGACTCGCCGGAGATACGCAGTATTTT.

This chain connects TRBV28 to TRBJ1-5; 7 bases are shared with TRBD1. The V gene's germline CDR1 is MDHEN and CDR2 SYDVKM. This CDR3 spans 15 amino acids. V dropped 5 bases and J dropped 2; count of bases not matched to a gene: 6. The CDR3 protein is CASSRRQGRNQPQHF. The CDR3 coding sequence is TGTGCCAGCAGTCGGAGACAGGGCCGCAATCAGCCCCAGCATTTT.

The V call is TRBV9, the J call TRBJ1-2; D unresolved. The CDR3 length is 15 residues. Trimming took off 0 bases at V and 2 bases at J, with 11 bases between the two ends. Germline-derived CDR1 and CDR2 are SGDLS and YYNGEE. The CDR3 DNA reads TGTGCCAGCAGCGTAGACTTCCGGGAAAACTATGGCTACACCTTC. Translating gives CASSVDFRENYGYTF.

J is TRBJ2-3 and V is TRBV25-1; 12 bases align to TRBD1. CDR3 length: 18 residues. V was pared by 6 bases and J by 4 bases, with 14 bases of the junction left unmatched. Germline CDR1 reads MGHDK; CDR2 reads SYGVNS. Here the CDR3 reads CASSHYLRGTGGADTQYF. The DNA for the CDR3 is TGTGCCAGCAGCCACTATCTTAGAGGGACAGGGGGCGCAGATACGCAGTATTTT.

The rearrangement uses TRBV28 and TRBJ1-5; unclear D gene. Trimming shortened V by 8 bases and J by 11 bases, and 13 bases separated the two germline ends. Looked up from germline, CDR1 is MDHEN and CDR2 is SYDVKM. This CDR3 has 11 amino acids. The CDR3 region has the DNA TGTGCCAGCCGCGTAGCGGAGACCCAGCATTTT. It encodes CASRVAETQHF.

J is TRBJ2-3 and V is TRBV5-1; 8 bases map to TRBD2. J gave up 1 base and V 4 bases, and 8 bases lay outside the gene matches. The V gene's germline CDR1 is SGHRS and CDR2 YFSETQ. The CDR3 extends over 16 amino acids. CDR3 DNA: TGCGCCAGCAGCCCAATAGCGGGGATCCGCACAGATACGCAGTATTTT. It yields the protein CASSPIAGIRTDTQYF. The variable domain in full, completed from reference TRBV5-1 and TRBJ2-3, reads KAGVTQTPRYLIKTRGQQVTLSCSPISGHRSVSWYQQTPGQGLQFLFEYFSETQRNKGNFPGRFSGRQFSNSRSEMNVSTLELGDSALYLCASSPIAGIRTDTQYFGPGTRLTVL.

The rearrangement links TRBV30 to TRBJ1-1, with D perhaps TRBD1 (6 bases). CDR1 is GTSNPN, CDR2 SVGIG, per germline (reference sequence). Trimming pared 0 bases from V and 5 bases from J, leaving 10 bases between. The CDR3 is 13 residues long. Here the CDR3 reads CAWSVQGTTEAFF. The CDR3, as DNA: TGTGCCTGGAGTGTGCAGGGGACAACTGAAGCTTTCTTT.

The V and J genes are TRBV7-2 and TRBJ2-7, with D unclear. V was shortened by 2 bases and J by 5 bases, with 10 bases between the two germline ends. CDR3 length: 13 residues. Germline V CDR1 and CDR2: SGHTA, FQGNSA. CDR3 nucleotides: TGTGCCAGCAGCTTAATTGTGGCCCACGAGCAGTACTTC. As protein: CASSLIVAHEQYF.

The chain joins TRBV7-2 to TRBJ2-7, with D uncertain. The CDR3 is made up of 13 amino acids. Germline V gene data show CDR1 as SGHTA and CDR2 as FQGNSA. V was trimmed by 1 base and J by 4 bases, leaving 8 bases between them. The CDR3 sequence is CASSLDRGYEQYF. DNA for the CDR3: TGTGCCAGCAGCTTAGATCGTGGGTACGAGCAGTACTTC. Full variable domain (missing parts from reference TRBV7-2 and TRBJ2-7): GAGVSQSPSNKVTEKGKDVELRCDPISGHTALYWYRQSLGQGLEFLIYFQGNSAPDKSGLPSDRFSAERTGGSVSTLTIQRTQQEDSAVYLCASSLDRGYEQYFGPGTRLTVT.